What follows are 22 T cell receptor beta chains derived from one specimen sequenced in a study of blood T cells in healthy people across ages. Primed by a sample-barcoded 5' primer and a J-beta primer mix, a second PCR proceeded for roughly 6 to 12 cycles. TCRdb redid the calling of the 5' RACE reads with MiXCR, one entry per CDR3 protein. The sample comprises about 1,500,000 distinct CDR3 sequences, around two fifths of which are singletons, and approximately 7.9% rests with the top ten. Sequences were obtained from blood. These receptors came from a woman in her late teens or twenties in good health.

CDR3 region: CASSQGQREGRVNEQFF. The CDR3 nucleotides are TGTGCCAGCAGCCAAGGGCAGCGGGAGGGAAGGGTCAATGAGCAGTTCTTC. The V call is TRBV3-1, the J call TRBJ2-1, with 10 bases aligning to TRBD2. The CDR3 length is 17 residues. V trimming: 1 base; J trimming: 6 bases; junction bases outside the gene matches: 9. From germline, CDR1 is LGHDT and CDR2 YNNKEL (reference sequence).

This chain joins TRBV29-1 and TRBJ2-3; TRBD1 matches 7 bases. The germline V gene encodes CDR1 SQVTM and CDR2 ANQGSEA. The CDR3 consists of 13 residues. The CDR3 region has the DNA TGCAGTCACTCTTTAGGGGGCGCAGATACGCAGTATTTT. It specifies CSHSLGGADTQYF.

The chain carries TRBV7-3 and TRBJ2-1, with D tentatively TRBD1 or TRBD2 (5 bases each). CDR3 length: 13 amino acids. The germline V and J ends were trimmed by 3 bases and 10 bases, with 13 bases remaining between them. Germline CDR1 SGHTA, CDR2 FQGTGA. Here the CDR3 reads CASSFEGPGEQFF. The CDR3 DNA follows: TGTGCCAGCAGCTTTGAGGGGCCTGGGGAGCAGTTCTTC.

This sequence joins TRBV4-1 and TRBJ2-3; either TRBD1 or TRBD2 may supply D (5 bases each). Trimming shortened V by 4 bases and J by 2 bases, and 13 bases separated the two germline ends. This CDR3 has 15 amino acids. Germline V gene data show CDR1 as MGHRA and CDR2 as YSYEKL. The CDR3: CASSRQGVDTDTQYF. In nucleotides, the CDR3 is TGCGCCAGCAGCCGTCAGGGAGTCGACACAGATACGCAGTATTTT.

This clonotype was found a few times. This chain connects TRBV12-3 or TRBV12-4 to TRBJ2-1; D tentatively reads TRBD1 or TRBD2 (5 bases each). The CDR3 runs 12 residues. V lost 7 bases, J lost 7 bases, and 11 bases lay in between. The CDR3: CASKGPLNEQFF. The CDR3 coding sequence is TGTGCCAGCAAGGGACCCTTGAATGAGCAGTTCTTC.

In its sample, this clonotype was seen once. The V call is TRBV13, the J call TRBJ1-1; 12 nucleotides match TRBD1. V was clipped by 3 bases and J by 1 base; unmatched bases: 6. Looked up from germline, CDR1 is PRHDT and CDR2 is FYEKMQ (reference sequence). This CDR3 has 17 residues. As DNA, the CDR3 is TGTGCCAGCAGCTTCCCGGGACAGGGGGCCGCGAACACTGAAGCTTTCTTT. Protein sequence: CASSFPGQGAANTEAFF.

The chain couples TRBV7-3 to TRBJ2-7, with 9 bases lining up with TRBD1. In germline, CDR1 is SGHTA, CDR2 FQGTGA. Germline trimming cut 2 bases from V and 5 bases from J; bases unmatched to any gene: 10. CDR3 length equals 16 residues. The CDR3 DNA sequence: TGTGCCAGCAGCTTATTCGGCCGGGACAGGGTGAACGAGCAGTACTTC. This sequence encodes CASSLFGRDRVNEQYF.

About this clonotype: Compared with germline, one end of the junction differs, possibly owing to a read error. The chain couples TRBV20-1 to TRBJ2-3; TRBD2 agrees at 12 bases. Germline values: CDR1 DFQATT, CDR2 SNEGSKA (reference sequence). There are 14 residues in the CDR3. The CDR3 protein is CSPSGGVSPDTQYF. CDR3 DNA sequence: TGCAGTCCTAGCGGGGGGGTTTCCCCAGATACGCAGTATTTT.

The CDR3 sequence is CASSQVGLGTDTQYF. The DNA of the CDR3 is TGTGCCAGCAGCCAAGTGGGTCTCGGCACAGATACGCAGTATTTT. The J gene is TRBJ2-3, the V gene TRBV14, with D uncertain. The germline V gene has CDR1 SGHDN and CDR2 FVKESK. This CDR3 has 15 amino acids. The V end lost 1 base, the J end lost 1 base, and 9 bases lay between the germline ends. The full variable domain, completed using reference TRBV14 and TRBJ2-3, is EAGVTQFPSHSVIEKGQTVTLRCDPISGHDNLYWYRRVMGKEIKFLLHFVKESKQDESGMPNNRFLAERTGGTYSTLKVQPAELEDSGVYFCASSQVGLGTDTQYFGPGTRLTVL.

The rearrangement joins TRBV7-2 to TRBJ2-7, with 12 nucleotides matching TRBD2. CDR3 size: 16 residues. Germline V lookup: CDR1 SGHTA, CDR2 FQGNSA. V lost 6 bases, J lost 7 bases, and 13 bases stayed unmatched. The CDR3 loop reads CASRARSTSGSNEQYF. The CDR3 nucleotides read TGTGCCAGCAGAGCTAGGTCGACTAGCGGGAGCAATGAGCAGTACTTC.

Here the CDR3 reads CASSQTWGIAKNIQYF. CDR3 nucleotides: TGTGCCAGCTCACAAACCTGGGGAATAGCCAAAAACATTCAGTACTTC. V gene TRBV18 combines with J gene TRBJ2-4; D gene uncertain. The CDR3 consists of 16 residues. Trimming took 4 bases from V and 0 from J, leaving 13 bases between them. Germline V gene sequence: CDR1 KGHSH, CDR2 LQKENI.

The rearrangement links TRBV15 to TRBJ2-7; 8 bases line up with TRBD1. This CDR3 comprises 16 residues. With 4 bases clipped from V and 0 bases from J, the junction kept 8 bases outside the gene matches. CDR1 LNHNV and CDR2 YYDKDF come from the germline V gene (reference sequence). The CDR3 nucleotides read TGTGCCACCAGCACCGAACCGGGACAGGTCTCCTACGAGCAGTACTTC. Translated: CATSTEPGQVSYEQYF.

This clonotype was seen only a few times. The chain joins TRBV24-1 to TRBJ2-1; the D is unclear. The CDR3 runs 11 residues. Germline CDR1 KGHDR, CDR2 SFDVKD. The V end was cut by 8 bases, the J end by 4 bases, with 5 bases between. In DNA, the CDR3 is TGTGCCACCACAAAATACAATGAGCAGTTCTTC. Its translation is CATTKYNEQFF.

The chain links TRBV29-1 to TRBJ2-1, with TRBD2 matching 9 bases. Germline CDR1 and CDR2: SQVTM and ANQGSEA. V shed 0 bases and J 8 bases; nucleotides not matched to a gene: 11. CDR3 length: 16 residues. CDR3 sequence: CSVEDWEREAADEQFF. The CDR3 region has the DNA TGCAGCGTTGAAGATTGGGAGCGGGAGGCGGCAGATGAGCAGTTCTTC.

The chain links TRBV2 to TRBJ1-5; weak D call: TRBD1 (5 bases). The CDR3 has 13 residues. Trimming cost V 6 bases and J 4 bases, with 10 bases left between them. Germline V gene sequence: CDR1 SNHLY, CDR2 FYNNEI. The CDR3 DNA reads TGTGCCAGCAGGGTTACAGGTAATCAGCCCCAGCATTTT. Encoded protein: CASRVTGNQPQHF. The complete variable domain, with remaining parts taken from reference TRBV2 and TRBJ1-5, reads EPEVTQTPSHQVTQMGQEVILRCVPISNHLYFYWYRQILGQKVEFLVSFYNNEISEKSEIFDDQFSVERPDGSNFTLKIRSTKLEDSAMYFCASRVTGNQPQHFGDGTRLSIL.

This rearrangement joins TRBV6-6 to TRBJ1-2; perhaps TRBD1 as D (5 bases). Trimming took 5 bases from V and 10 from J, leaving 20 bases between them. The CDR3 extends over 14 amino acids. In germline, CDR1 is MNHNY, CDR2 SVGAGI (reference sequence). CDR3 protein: CASSPPGPNGPYTF. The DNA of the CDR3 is TGTGCCAGCAGTCCCCCGGGACCGAATGGGCCCTACACCTTC.

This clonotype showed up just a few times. CDR3 DNA: TGTGCCAGCACATACGGGGGATCAACCGGGGAGCTGTTTTTT. Translating it yields CASTYGGSTGELFF. This chain uses TRBV12-3 or TRBV12-4 with TRBJ2-2; a weak D match, TRBD2 (6 bases). The ends were cut back, 7 bases at V and 5 bases at J, with 14 bases in the middle. The CDR3 has 14 amino acids.

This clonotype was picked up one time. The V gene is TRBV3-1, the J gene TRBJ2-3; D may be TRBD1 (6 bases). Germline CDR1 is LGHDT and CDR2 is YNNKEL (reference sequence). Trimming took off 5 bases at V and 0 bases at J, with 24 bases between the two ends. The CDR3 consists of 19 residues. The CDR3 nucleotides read TGTGCCAGCAGCACGTGGGGGCTAGCCCTAAACCCCAGCACAGATACGCAGTATTTT. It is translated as CASSTWGLALNPSTDTQYF.

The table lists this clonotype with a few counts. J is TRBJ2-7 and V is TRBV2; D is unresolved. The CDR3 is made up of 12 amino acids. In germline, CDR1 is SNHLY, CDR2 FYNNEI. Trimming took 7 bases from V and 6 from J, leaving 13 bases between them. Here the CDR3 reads CASIFDASEQYF. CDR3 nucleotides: TGTGCCAGCATTTTTGACGCCTCCGAGCAGTACTTC.

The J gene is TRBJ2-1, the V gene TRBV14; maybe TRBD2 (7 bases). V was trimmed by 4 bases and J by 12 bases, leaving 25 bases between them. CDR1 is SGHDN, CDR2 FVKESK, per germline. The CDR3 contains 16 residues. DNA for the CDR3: TGTGCCAGCAGCCGGGGGACAAGCGGGGCATACTCGGGGCAGTTCTTC. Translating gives CASSRGTSGAYSGQFF.

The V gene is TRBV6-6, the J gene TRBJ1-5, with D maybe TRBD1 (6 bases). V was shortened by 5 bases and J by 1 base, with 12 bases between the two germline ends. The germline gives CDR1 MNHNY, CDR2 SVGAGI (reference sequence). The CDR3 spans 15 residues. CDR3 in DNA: TGTGCCAGCAGTCATCGGACAGACAGCAATCAGCCCCAGCATTTT. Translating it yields CASSHRTDSNQPQHF.

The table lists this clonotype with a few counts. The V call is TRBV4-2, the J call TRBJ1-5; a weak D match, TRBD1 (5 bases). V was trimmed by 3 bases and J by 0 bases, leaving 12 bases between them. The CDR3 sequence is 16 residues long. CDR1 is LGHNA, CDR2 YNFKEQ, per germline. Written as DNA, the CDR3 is TGTGCCAGCAGCCAGGCGGGGGACGATAGCAATCAGCCCCAGCATTTT. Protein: CASSQAGDDSNQPQHF.